One and the same sample provided the 13 T cell receptor beta chains below, sequenced in a study. Using immunoSEQ multiplex PCR, the repertoire was profiled, and TCRdb retains in-frame clones only, with some absent. The sample records some 70,000 clones, around 93% being singletons. Sequencing was done on a sample of PBMCs. The source is a man in his forties with rheumatoid arthritis.

This clone showed up just a few times. The J gene is TRBJ1-2, the V gene TRBV24-1; D unclear. Germline CDR1 reads KGHDR; CDR2 reads SFDVKD. The CDR3 sequence is 15 residues long. V lost 2 bases to trimming and J lost 0 bases, with 9 bases between them. The CDR3 here is CATSDSGDPNYGYTF. In DNA form, the CDR3 reads TGTGCCACCAGTGATTCGGGAGATCCTAACTATGGCTACACCTTC.

The chain couples TRBV28 to TRBJ2-7; weak D call: TRBD1 (6 bases). CDR1 is MDHEN and CDR2 is SYDVKM in the germline V gene. Trimming stripped 5 bases from V and 2 bases from J, with 13 bases between. The CDR3 totals 14 residues. The CDR3 nucleotides read TGTGCCAGCAGTCTCAGGGGTCCTCCCTACGAGCAGTACTTC. Its protein is CASSLRGPPYEQYF.

In its sample, this clone was seen once. This rearrangement joins TRBV5-6 to TRBJ1-2, with D possibly being TRBD1 (5 bases). Germline CDR1 reads SGHDT; CDR2 reads YYEEEE. The CDR3 is 12 amino acids. With 2 bases removed from V and 8 bases from J, the gap between germline ends came to 10 bases. CDR3 region: CASSFGTTGYTF. CDR3 nucleotides: TGTGCCAGCAGCTTCGGGACGACCGGCTACACCTTC.

This clone was counted a single time. The V gene is TRBV11-1, the J gene TRBJ1-1; D perhaps matches TRBD1 (6 bases). V was pared by 5 bases and J by 2 bases, with 12 bases between. The CDR3 length is 14 residues. Germline lookup yields CDR1 SGHAT and CDR2 FQDESV (reference sequence). CDR3 amino acids: CASSPRTANTEAFF. The DNA for the CDR3 is TGTGCCAGCAGCCCCCGGACAGCCAACACTGAAGCTTTCTTT. The full variable domain, rest sourced from reference TRBV11-1 and TRBJ1-1, is EAEVAQSPRYKITEKSQAVAFWCDPISGHATLYWYRQILGQGPELLVQFQDESVVDDSQLPKDRFSAERLKGVDSTLKIQPAELGDSAMYLCASSPRTANTEAFFGQGTRLTVV.

The chain carries TRBV7-9 and TRBJ2-3; TRBD2 aligns across 7 bases. This CDR3 has 16 residues. Looked up from germline, CDR1 is SEHNR and CDR2 is FQNEAQ (reference sequence). V lost 5 bases, J lost 4 bases, and 12 bases stayed unmatched. CDR3 in DNA: TGTGCCAGCAGCAGCTGGACGAGCGGGGAGGCAGATACGCAGTATTTT. Its protein product is CASSSWTSGEADTQYF. The full variable domain, with the rest looked up from reference TRBV7-9 and TRBJ2-3, is DTGVSQNPRHKITKRGQNVTFRCDPISEHNRLYWYRQTLGQGPEFLTYFQNEAQLEKSRLLSDRFSAERPKGSFSTLEIQRTEQGDSAMYLCASSSWTSGEADTQYFGPGTRLTVL.

The genes are TRBV11-3 and TRBJ2-3; TRBD1 aligns across 7 bases. CDR1 is SGHNT and CDR2 is YENEEA in the germline V gene. This CDR3 has 16 residues. J lost 0 bases, V lost 4 bases, and 7 bases had no gene match. The CDR3 reads CASSSRTGKSTDTQYF. The CDR3 DNA follows: TGTGCCAGCAGCTCCAGGACAGGAAAGAGCACAGATACGCAGTATTTT.

V is TRBV3-1 (or the pseudogene TRBV3-2) and J is TRBJ1-1; D remains unclear. The CDR3 runs to 14 residues. V was cut by 4 bases and J by 11 bases, with 20 bases left in between. In germline, CDR1 is LGHDT, CDR2 YNNKEL (reference sequence). CDR3 sequence (DNA): TGTGCCAGCAGCCTACTTCGCTCCTATAACGGGGCTTTCTTT. This encodes CASSLLRSYNGAFF.

The CDR3 sequence: CASSVPAEDYGYTF. The CDR3 nucleotides are TGTGCCAGCAGCGTCCCGGCAGAAGACTATGGCTACACCTTC. This chain connects TRBV7-9 to TRBJ1-2; D is unresolved. Germline values: CDR1 SEHNR, CDR2 FQNEAQ (reference sequence). The CDR3 covers 14 residues. V was trimmed by 5 bases and J by 3 bases, leaving 13 bases between them.

This chain links TRBV4-1 with TRBJ2-1; possible D gene TRBD2, 5 bases. Looked up from germline, CDR1 is MGHRA and CDR2 is YSYEKL. This CDR3 is 16 amino acids long. Deletions cut 0 bases from V and 2 bases from J, with 11 bases between. The CDR3 reads CASSQDSSSTYNEQFF. The CDR3 region has the DNA TGCGCCAGCAGCCAAGATTCTAGCTCTACCTACAATGAGCAGTTCTTC.

The gene calls are TRBV19 and TRBJ1-5; TRBD1 matches 9 bases. This CDR3 is built from 17 residues. Losses at the gene ends were 4 bases for V and 7 bases for J; bases not matched to a gene: 14. The germline V gene encodes CDR1 LNHDA and CDR2 SQIVND (reference sequence). CDR3 nucleotides: TGTGCCAGTAGTACCGGGACAGGGCCGCCGGATAGACAGCCCCAGCATTTT. As protein: CASSTGTGPPDRQPQHF.

The J gene is TRBJ2-1, the V gene TRBV5-1, with D possibly being TRBD2 (6 bases). Germline lookup yields CDR1 SGHRS and CDR2 YFSETQ. This CDR3 has 15 residues. V was pared by 2 bases and J by 7 bases, with 16 bases between. CDR3 in amino acids: CASSLEAGRTNEQFF. The CDR3 region has the DNA TGCGCCAGCAGCTTAGAAGCGGGCCGGACGAATGAGCAGTTCTTC.

The rearrangement joins TRBV5-1 to TRBJ2-7; 8 nucleotides agree with TRBD1. V shed 0 bases, J shed 1 base, and the junction held 3 bases outside the gene matches. The CDR3 sequence is 15 residues long. Germline values: CDR1 SGHRS, CDR2 YFSETQ. The CDR3 region has the DNA TGCGCCAGCAGCTTGGATGGACAGGGATCCTACGAGCAGTACTTC. Translated, it gives CASSLDGQGSYEQYF. The full variable domain, rest sourced from reference TRBV5-1 and TRBJ2-7, is KAGVTQTPRYLIKTRGQQVTLSCSPISGHRSVSWYQQTPGQGLQFLFEYFSETQRNKGNFPGRFSGRQFSNSRSEMNVSTLELGDSALYLCASSLDGQGSYEQYFGPGTRLTVT.

The rearrangement uses TRBV16 and TRBJ2-1, with D tentatively TRBD2 (6 bases). Per the germline V gene, CDR1 is KGHSY and CDR2 is FQNENV. The length of the CDR3 is 13 residues. V lost 0 bases, J lost 8 bases, and 8 bases lay in between. DNA of the CDR3: TGTGCCAGCAGCCAATCATCGGGGGATGAGCAGTTCTTC. This sequence encodes CASSQSSGDEQFF.